This T cell receptor beta chain was sequenced during a study of molecular identifiers for immune sequencing clone quantification. This clonotype was recorded at least ten times. Its antigen is still unknown. Study-wide results and limits: Among 800,000 to 1,000,000 naive cells, spiked Jurkat TCR RNA from a single cell was reportedly detectable. Effector cells had over 99% of their molecules in clones above 20 RNA copies, while naive cells had under 1%.

One entry per CDR3 protein, called by TCRdb with MiXCR from the PCR reads. Of about 320,000 distinct CDR3 sequences in the sample, roughly 23% were seen once. The sequencing sample was made of naive CD8+ T cells from blood, with Jurkat cell RNA spiked in. Subset specified: FACS-sorted CD8+CD4-CCR7+CD45RA+ naive T cells. This receptor was identified in a human donor in good health. Some libraries in this study had Jurkat cell RNA spiked in.

CDR3: CASSPGTGATHGYTF. The CDR3, as DNA: TGCGCCAGCAGCCCGGGCACGGGGGCTACGCATGGCTACACCTTC. This chain links TRBV5-1 with TRBJ1-2; tentatively, D is TRBD1 (6 bases). Per germline, CDR1 SGHRS and CDR2 YFSETQ. CDR3 length: 15 residues. V lost 4 bases, J lost 6 bases, and 19 bases lay in between.